The 2 T cell receptor beta chains below were found in one sample sequenced in a study of T cells in Graves' hyperthyroidism and ophthalmopathy. Authors of the study amplified TCR beta CDR3 regions from RNA transcripts. A first-round RT-PCR of the TCR CDR3 used the HTBI primer set. One entry per CDR3 protein, called by TCRdb with MiXCR from the multiplex PCR reads. The sample holds about 560,000 distinct CDR3 sequences, 15% to 20% seen once. The sample comprised blood. These receptors all come from a woman aged 18 to 35 with Graves' hyperthyroidism.

This clonotype was counted between two and nine times. V gene TRBV11-3 combines with J gene TRBJ2-1, with D tentatively TRBD2 (6 bases). V was cut by 5 bases and J by 7 bases, with 18 bases left in between. Germline-derived CDR1 and CDR2 are SGHNT and YENEEA. This CDR3 has 15 amino acids. CDR3 sequence: CASSPGALAANEQFF. The CDR3 nucleotides read TGTGCCAGCAGCCCCGGGGCATTAGCGGCAAATGAGCAGTTCTTC. Supplemented by reference TRBV11-3 and TRBJ2-1, the full variable domain reads EAGVVQSPRYKIIEKKQPVAFWCNPISGHNTLYWYLQNLGQGPELLIRYENEEAVDDSQLPKDRFSAERLKGVDSTLKIQPAELGDSAVYLCASSPGALAANEQFFGPGTRLTVL.

This clonotype was counted only a few times. The rearrangement links TRBV5-1 to TRBJ2-7, with 9 positions matching TRBD2. Losses at the gene ends were 4 bases for V and 6 bases for J; bases not matched to a gene: 8. CDR1 SGHRS and CDR2 YFSETQ come from the germline V gene. The CDR3 totals 14 residues. In nucleotides, the CDR3 is TGCGCCAGCAGCCCCCGGACTAGCGTCGGCGAGCAGTACTTC. This gives the protein CASSPRTSVGEQYF.